A selection of T cell receptor beta chains follows, all from one sample in a study of blood T cell dynamics during melanoma immunotherapy. Sequencing was performed with immunoSEQ multiplex PCR; in TCRdb, only in-frame clones are kept and a portion is missing. The table has 15,000 to 20,000 clones, approximately 90% seen once. Sequencing used blood, obtained from a patient treated with checkpoint blockade. The origin of the receptors is a human donor with melanoma. CDR3s include the opening cysteine and the closing phenylalanine or tryptophan. The D gene is left open where the match is weak. Size values are once, few and many counts, or a class for expanded clones, and some rows have none.

>.|TRBJ2-2|TRBV7-9|.
TGTGCCAGCAGACCCAGCCGGGGGACGAACACCGGGGAGCTGTTTTTT
CASRPSRGTNTGELFF
>.|TRBJ1-2|TRBV30|.
TGTGCCTGGAGTGTCCCTCGAGTCTTTAGGGGCTACACCTTC
CAWSVPRVFRGYTF
>.|TRBJ2-7|TRBV7-6|.
TGTGCCAGCAGCTCGACAGCCTACGAGCAGTACTTC
CASSSTAYEQYF
>.|TRBJ1-4|TRBV18|.
TGTGCCAGCTCACCAAGGGTCGGGGGGCCCCAGAGTGGTGAAAAACTGTTTTTT
CASSPRVGGPQSGEKLFF
>.|TRBJ1-1|TRBV5-1|.
TGCGCCAGCAGCTTGGGTTCTCTAGGCACTGAAGCTTTCTTT
CASSLGSLGTEAFF
>.|TRBJ2-1|TRBV10-3|.
TGTGCCATCAGTAGGTCCAATGAGCAGTTCTTC
CAISRSNEQFF
>.|TRBJ1-5|TRBV19|.
TGTGCCGGCGGTGGCAGGGTGGGCCATGGCAATCAGCCCCAGCATTTT
CAGGGRVGHGNQPQHF
>.|TRBJ2-7|TRBV19|.
TGTGCCAGTAGTATGGGTTCGGGCAGGGGCGTATACGAGCAGTACTTC
CASSMGSGRGVYEQYF
>.|TRBJ2-7|TRBV6-5|.
TGTGCCAGCAGCCAGACCTTTTCCTACGAGCAGTACTTC
CASSQTFSYEQYF
>.|TRBJ2-1|TRBV29-1|.
TGCAGCGTCGAATGGGGCTCCTACAATGAGCAGTTCTTC
CSVEWGSYNEQFF
>.|TRBJ1-1|TRBV6-5|.
TGTGCCAGCAGTTACTCGGTCCGCACTGAAGCTTTCTTT
CASSYSVRTEAFF
>TRBD1|TRBJ2-1|TRBV10-1|.
TGCGCCAGCAGTACAGGGGCCTCCTACAATGAGCAGTTCTTC
CASSTGASYNEQFF
>TRBD2|TRBJ2-1|TRBV11-2|.
TGTGCCAGCAGCTTAGACGGGGGGTCGAGCTCCTACAATGAGCAGTTCTTC
CASSLDGGSSSYNEQFF
>.|TRBJ1-6|TRBV4-2|.
TGTGCCAGCAGCCACGACGGGCATCTTTCACCCCTCCACTTT
CASSHDGHLSPLHF
>.|TRBJ2-2|TRBV5-4|.
TGTGCCAGCAGCTTGGTCGGGAGTCCCGGGGAGCTGTTTTTT
CASSLVGSPGELFF
>.|TRBJ2-7|TRBV7-9|.
TGTGCCAGCAGCTTAGCTGTGGCCAGCTACGAGCAGTACTTC
CASSLAVASYEQYF
>TRBD1|TRBJ1-4|TRBV6-5|.
TGTGCCAGCAGTTCAACAGGGGGGGGTGAAAAACTGTTTTTT
CASSSTGGGEKLFF
>.|TRBJ1-4|TRBV18|.
TGTGCCAGCTCATCCGAGGCTAGGGGCGGAGAAAAACTGTTTTTT
CASSSEARGGEKLFF
>.|TRBJ2-7|TRBV6-1|.
TGTGCCAGCAGCGTAGGGCAGGGGCCGGGATACGAGCAGTACTTC
CASSVGQGPGYEQYF
>TRBD1|TRBJ1-4|TRBV28|.
TGTGCCAGCAGTTCTAGGGACAGTAATGAAAAACTGTTTTTT
CASSSRDSNEKLFF
>.|TRBJ1-1|TRBV7-2|.
TGTGCCAGCAGCTTTGGCGTCAGGGGGAACACTGAAGCTTTCTTT
CASSFGVRGNTEAFF
>.|TRBJ1-5|TRBV12-5|.
TGTGCTAGTGGCCCGGGTGAGGGCAATCAGCCCCAGCATTTT
CASGPGEGNQPQHF
>TRBD1|TRBJ1-6|TRBV5-4|.
TGTGCCAGCAGCGTCGGACAGGAGAATTCACCCCTCCACTTT
CASSVGQENSPLHF
>.|TRBJ2-5|TRBV7-2|.
TGTGCCAGCAGCAGGTCGCAAGAGACCCAGTACTTC
CASSRSQETQYF
>.|TRBJ1-6|TRBV7-9|few
TGTGCCAGCAGCTTAGGGCGGCAGAGCTCCTATAATTCACCCCTCCACTTT
CASSLGRQSSYNSPLHF
>TRBD1|TRBJ2-1|TRBV6-4|.
TGTGCCAGCAGTAGGCAGGGGGACGTTTACAATGAGCAGTTCTTC
CASSRQGDVYNEQFF
>TRBD1|TRBJ2-1|TRBV18|once
TGTGCCAGCTCACTATTACAGGGGGCCCAGGTCTTTTCCTACAATGAGCAGTTCTTC
CASSLLQGAQVFSYNEQFF
>.|TRBJ2-2|TRBV4-3|.
TGCGCCAGCAGCCAAGATCTACCCGGCGGCACCGGGGAGCTGTTTTTT
CASSQDLPGGTGELFF
>.|TRBJ2-3|TRBV4-1|.
TGCGCCAGCAGCCAATGGGGGGATGGCACAGATACGCAGTATTTT
CASSQWGDGTDTQYF
>.|TRBJ2-6|TRBV1|once
TGCACCAGCAGTCGGGCCAACGTCCTGACTTTC
CTSSRANVLTF
>.|TRBJ2-5|TRBV5-1|.
TGCGCCAGCAGCTTGGGGGGCCAAGAGACCCAGTACTTC
CASSLGGQETQYF
>.|TRBJ1-3|TRBV5-8|.
TGTGCCAGCAGCTTTGGGAGTTCATCTGGAAACACCATATATTTT
CASSFGSSSGNTIYF
>TRBD2|TRBJ2-1|TRBV5-1|.
TGCGCCAGCAGCTTGACTAGCGGCATCTACAATGAGCAGTTCTTC
CASSLTSGIYNEQFF
>.|TRBJ1-2|TRBV5-1|.
TGCGCCAGCAGCTTGGATCAGACCCTTGCGGGGGGCTACACCTTC
CASSLDQTLAGGYTF
>.|TRBJ1-5|TRBV13|.
TGTGCCAGCAGCTTAGGAGAGAATCAGCCCCAGCATTTT
CASSLGENQPQHF
>.|TRBJ2-1|TRBV2|once
TGTGCCAGCAGTGAAGGAACCCTAGGGTTCTTC
CASSEGTLGFF
>.|TRBJ2-3|TRBV7-8|.
TGTGCCAGCAGCTTTGGTCAGATCACAGATACGCAGTATTTT
CASSFGQITDTQYF
>.|TRBJ2-5|TRBV6-1|.
TGTGCCAGCAGGGATACAGGAGTTGAGACCCAGTACTTC
CASRDTGVETQYF
>TRBD2|TRBJ2-7|TRBV4-1|.
TGCGCCAGCAGCCAAGGGCTCGGGGGGTCGTACGAGCAGTACTTC
CASSQGLGGSYEQYF
>TRBD1|TRBJ2-1|TRBV9|once
TGTGCCAGCAGCAACACGGGACAGGGCTACAATGAGCAGTTCTTC
CASSNTGQGYNEQFF
>.|TRBJ2-7|TRBV7-3|.
TGTGCCAGCAGCTTAAGGGCATCGAGGCCCTACGAGCAGTACTTC
CASSLRASRPYEQYF
>TRBD1|TRBJ1-2|TRBV19|.
TGTGCCAGTTGGACAGGGAGGTCTAACTATGGCTACACCTTC
CASWTGRSNYGYTF
>.|TRBJ2-7|TRBV11-1|.
TGTGCCAGCAGCCGCAACCGGGAACCCTACGAGCAGTACTTC
CASSRNREPYEQYF
>.|TRBJ2-3|TRBV5-4|.
TGTGCCAGCAGCTTGAAGTTGGGGACAGATACGCAGTATTTT
CASSLKLGTDTQYF
>TRBD1|TRBJ2-5|TRBV7-8|.
TGTGCCAGCAGCGAGGGGGCGCTGGGTCAAGAGACCCAGTACTTC
CASSEGALGQETQYF
>.|TRBJ2-6|TRBV5-8|once
TGTGCCAGCTGCACACAAAGTCGGGCCAACGTCCTGACTTTC
CASCTQSRANVLTF